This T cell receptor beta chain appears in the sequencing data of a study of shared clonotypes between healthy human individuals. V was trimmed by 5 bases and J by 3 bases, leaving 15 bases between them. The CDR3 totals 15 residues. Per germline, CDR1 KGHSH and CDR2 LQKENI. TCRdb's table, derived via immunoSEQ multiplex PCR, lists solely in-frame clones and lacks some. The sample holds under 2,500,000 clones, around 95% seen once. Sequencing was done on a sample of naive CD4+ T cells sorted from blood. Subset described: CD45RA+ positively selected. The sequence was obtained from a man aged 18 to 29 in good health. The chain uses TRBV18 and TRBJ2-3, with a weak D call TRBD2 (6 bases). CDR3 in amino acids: CASSSIAAGTDTQYF. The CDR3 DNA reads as TGTGCCAGCTCATCTATTGCGGCGGGAACAGATACGCAGTATTTT.